The text below deals with one T cell receptor beta chain. The specificity of this receptor is unknown. Per-base qualities were not stored, and no clone one base away is much larger. The donors were a few dozen Caucasian individuals from Russia, aged roughly 6 to 100 years, who were systemically healthy. Ten milliliters of peripheral blood were collected from each donor into EDTA-treated Vacutainer tubes. Ficoll-Paque density-gradient centrifugation was used to isolate PBMCs, with at least 7 million obtained per sample. Total RNA, at least 5.5 micrograms per sample, was extracted from PBMCs with Trizol reagent. Naive CD45RAhigh/CD27high T cell percentages were measured by flow cytometry on a PBMC aliquot from every donor. This entry belongs to a study of blood T cells in healthy people across ages (dated by TCRdb to 2013 to 2016). Study-level background: In model experiments, template switching captured about one uniquely barcoded TCR beta cDNA molecule for every two T cells. To avoid experimental bias, donors of different ages were randomly spread across the sequencing lanes. To track age-related changes in TCR beta repertoire diversity, the study relied on deep sequencing normalized with unique cDNA molecular identifiers. Two additional independent replicas of 1 million unique cDNA reads from the same blood draw were analyzed for two donors (one aged 18 to 29 and one aged 80 or older). Donors were grouped into four age groups: young (average approximately 15 years), middle-aged (39), aged (around 62) and long-lived (approximately 82).

General findings and caveats noted by the study authors: Observed TCR beta diversity per million T cells fell roughly linearly with age, and a significant reduction was already apparent by age approximately 41. Because profiling used bulk unsorted PBMCs, naive and antigen-experienced compartments could not be compared conclusively. Total diversity estimates from one million sequenced T cells were considered lower bounds and underestimates. Observed TCR beta diversity correlated strongly with the percentage of naive T cells measured by flow cytometry. Donor CMV infection status was unknown, potentially confounding age-related changes in expanded clonotypes. Compared with the aged group, the long-lived group had more naive CD4+ T cells, fewer expanded clones and increased TCR diversity, suggesting age selection.

V lost 8 bases and J lost 14 bases, and the count of bases not matched to a germline gene is 7. The germline V gene encodes CDR1 MNHEY and CDR2 SVGAGI. The CDR3 contains 10 residues, cysteine and phenylalanine counted. Just the 30-base CDR3 DNA is kept, in frame starting at base 1. Library prep was done by 5' RACE. Sequencing was carried out with an Illumina HiSeq 2500. A second PCR of 7 to 11 cycles was performed with a sample-barcoded 5' primer and a J-beta primer mix. A template-switch 5' adaptor carrying 12 random nucleotides introduced a unique molecular identifier onto each TCR beta cDNA molecule. Each sample yielded at least 2.5 million CDR3-containing paired-end reads. First-strand cDNA was synthesized from all RNA with the Mint cDNA synthesis kit, primed by a TRBC-specific oligonucleotide. Following uracil-DNA glycosylase treatment, all cDNA underwent a first 18-cycle PCR with the universal primers M1SS and BC2_uni_R. The original methods were these. Normalization of each sample was performed by random selection of 1 million high-quality reads, each carrying a distinct molecular identifier. Reads sharing molecular identifiers were discarded rather than binned into consensus sequences. MiTCR, set to a Q25 quality threshold and the strictest error-elimination algorithm, was used for CDR3 identification, clonotype clustering and error correction. A nonparametric unseen species model using Euler transformation provided a lower-bound estimate of total TCR beta diversity. Using fastp trimming at Q25 and MiXCR clonotype assembly, TCRdb reanalyzed the public sequencing data and kept in-frame beta chains. Rows matching on CDR3 protein sequence are summarized as one entry with the most common DNA and genes. In this record, the V and J calls reflect TCRdb's handling and not the investigators' own analysis. The sample records about a million distinct CDR3 sequences, around 46% of which are singletons. The ten largest clones add up to roughly 13% of the sample.

The chain couples TRBV6-5 to TRBJ2-3, and 7 junction bases match TRBD2. Sequenced material: blood. The sequence was obtained from a man aged 25 to 40 in good health. The DNA is TGTGCCAGCCGGGACTATAGGTGGTATTTT. This translates into CASRDYRWYF.